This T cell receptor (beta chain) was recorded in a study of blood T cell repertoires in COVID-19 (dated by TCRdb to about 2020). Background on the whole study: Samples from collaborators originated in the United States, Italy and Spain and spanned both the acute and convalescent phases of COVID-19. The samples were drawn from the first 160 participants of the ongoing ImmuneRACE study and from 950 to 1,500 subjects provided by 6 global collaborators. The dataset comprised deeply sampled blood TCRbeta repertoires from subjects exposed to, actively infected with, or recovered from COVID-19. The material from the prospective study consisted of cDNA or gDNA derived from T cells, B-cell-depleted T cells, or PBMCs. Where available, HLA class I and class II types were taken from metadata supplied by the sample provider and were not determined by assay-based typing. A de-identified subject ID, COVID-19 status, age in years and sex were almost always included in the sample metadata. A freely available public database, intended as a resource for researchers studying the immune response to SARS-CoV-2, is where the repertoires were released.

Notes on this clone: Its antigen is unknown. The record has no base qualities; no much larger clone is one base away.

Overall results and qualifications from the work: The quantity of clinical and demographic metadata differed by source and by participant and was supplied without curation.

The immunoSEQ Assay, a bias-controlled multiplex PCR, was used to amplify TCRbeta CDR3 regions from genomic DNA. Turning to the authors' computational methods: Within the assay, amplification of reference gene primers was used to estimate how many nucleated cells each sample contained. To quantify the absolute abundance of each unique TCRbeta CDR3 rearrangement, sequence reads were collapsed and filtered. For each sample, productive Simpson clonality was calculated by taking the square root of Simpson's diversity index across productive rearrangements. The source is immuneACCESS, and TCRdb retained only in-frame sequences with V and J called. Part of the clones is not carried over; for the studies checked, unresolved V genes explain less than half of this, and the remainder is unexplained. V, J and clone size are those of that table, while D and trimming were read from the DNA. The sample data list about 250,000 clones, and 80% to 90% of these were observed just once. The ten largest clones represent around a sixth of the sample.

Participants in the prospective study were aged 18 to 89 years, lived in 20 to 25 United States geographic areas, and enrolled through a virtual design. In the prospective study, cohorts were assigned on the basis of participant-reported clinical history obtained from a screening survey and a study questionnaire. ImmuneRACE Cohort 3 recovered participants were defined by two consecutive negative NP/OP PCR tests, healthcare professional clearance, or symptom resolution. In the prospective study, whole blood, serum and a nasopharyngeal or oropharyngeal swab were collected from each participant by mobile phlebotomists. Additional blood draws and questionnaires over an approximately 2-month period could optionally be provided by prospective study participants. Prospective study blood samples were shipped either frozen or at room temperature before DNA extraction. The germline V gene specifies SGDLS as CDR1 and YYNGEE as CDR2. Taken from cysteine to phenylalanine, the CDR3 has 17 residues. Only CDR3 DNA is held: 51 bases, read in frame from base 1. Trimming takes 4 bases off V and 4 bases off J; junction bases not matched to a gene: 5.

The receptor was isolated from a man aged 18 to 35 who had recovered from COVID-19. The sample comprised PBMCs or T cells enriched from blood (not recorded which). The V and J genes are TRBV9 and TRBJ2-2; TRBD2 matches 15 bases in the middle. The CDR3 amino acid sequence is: CASSRTSGGAGTGELFF. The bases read TGTGCCAGCAGCCGGACTAGCGGGGGGGCTGGCACCGGGGAGCTGTTTTTT.